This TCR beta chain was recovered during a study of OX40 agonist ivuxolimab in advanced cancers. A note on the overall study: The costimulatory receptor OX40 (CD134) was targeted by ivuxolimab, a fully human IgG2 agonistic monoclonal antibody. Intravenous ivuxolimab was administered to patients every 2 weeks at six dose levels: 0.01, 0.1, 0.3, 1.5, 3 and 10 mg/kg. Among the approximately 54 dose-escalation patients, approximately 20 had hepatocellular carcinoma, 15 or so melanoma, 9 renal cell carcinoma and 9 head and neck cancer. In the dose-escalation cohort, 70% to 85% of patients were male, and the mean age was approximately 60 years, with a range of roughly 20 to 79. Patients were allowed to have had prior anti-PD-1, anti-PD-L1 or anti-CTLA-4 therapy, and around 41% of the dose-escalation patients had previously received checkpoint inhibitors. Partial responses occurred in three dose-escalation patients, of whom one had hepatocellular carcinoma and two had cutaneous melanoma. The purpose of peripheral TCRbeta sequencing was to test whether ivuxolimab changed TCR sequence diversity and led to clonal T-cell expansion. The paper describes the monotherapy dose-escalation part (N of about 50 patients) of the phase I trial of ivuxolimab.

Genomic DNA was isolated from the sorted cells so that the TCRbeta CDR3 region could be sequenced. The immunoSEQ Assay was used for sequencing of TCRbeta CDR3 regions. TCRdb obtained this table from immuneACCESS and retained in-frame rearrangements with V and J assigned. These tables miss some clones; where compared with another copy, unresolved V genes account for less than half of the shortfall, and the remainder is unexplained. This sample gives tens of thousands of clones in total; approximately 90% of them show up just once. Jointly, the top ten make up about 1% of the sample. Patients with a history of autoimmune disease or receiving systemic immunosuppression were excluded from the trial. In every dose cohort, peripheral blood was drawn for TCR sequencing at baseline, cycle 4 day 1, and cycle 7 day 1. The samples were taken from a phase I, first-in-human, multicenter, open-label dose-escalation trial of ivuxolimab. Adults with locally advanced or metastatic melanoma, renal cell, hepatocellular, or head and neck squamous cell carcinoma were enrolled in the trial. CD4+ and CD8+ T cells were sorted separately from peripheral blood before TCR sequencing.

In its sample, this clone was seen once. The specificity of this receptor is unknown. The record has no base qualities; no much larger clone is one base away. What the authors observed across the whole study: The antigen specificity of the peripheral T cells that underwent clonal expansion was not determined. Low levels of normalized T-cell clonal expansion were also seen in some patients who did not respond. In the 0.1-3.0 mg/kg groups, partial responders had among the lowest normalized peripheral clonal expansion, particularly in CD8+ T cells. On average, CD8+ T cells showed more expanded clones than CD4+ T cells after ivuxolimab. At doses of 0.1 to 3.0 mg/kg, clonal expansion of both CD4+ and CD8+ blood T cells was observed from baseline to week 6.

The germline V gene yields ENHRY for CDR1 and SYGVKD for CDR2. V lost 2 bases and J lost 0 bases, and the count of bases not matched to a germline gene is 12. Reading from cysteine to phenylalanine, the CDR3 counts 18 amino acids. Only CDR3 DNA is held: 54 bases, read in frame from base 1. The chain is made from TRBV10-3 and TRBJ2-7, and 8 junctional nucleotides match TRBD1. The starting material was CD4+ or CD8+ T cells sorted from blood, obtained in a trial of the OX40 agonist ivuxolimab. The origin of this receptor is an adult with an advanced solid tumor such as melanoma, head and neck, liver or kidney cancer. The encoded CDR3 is CAISEDETPGQASYEQYF. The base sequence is TGTGCCATCAGTGAGGATGAGACACCGGGACAGGCCTCCTACGAGCAGTACTTC.